The T cell receptor beta chain under discussion was sequenced for a study of blood T cell repertoires in COVID-19. Study-level background: Spain, Italy and the United States supplied samples that represented acute and convalescent COVID-19.

The authors' processing: Researchers report that nucleated cell counts were estimated from reference gene primer amplification. Method: immunoSEQ multiplex PCR; TCRdb's copy keeps in-frame clones and lacks some. The V and J calls and clone size were taken over from that table, and D and trimming were inferred from the DNA. Of under 300,000 clones listed, around 90% were seen once; the top ten hold approximately 0.8%. The TCR was taken from a man in his thirties or forties with COVID-19, enrolled during active disease. The source material was peripheral blood.

The DNA for the CDR3 is TGTGCCAGCAGGACAACAGGGGGCGACGAGCAGTACTTC. As protein: CASRTTGGDEQYF. The chain couples TRBV12-3 or TRBV12-4 to TRBJ2-7; 9 positions agree with TRBD1. There are 13 residues in the CDR3. Trimming at V came to 6 bases and at J to 5 bases, leaving 5 bases not matched to a gene.